The 14 T cell receptor beta chains below were found in one sample sequenced in a study of cytomegalovirus exposure and HLA in healthy donors. The PCR had 60 Vbeta and 13 Jbeta primers. Some clones are missing from TCRdb's copy, which holds only in-frame ones; the method was immunoSEQ multiplex PCR. Among 160,000 or so clones listed, around 83% were seen once. Sequenced sample: PBMCs. These receptors came from a male donor in good health and CMV-seropositive.

The V call is TRBV14, the J call TRBJ1-6, with no clear D. The CDR3 runs to 14 residues. Germline V gives CDR1 SGHDN, CDR2 FVKESK. The V end lost 1 base, the J end lost 8 bases, and 9 bases lay between the germline ends. The CDR3 DNA reads TGTGCCAGCAGCCAAGCCATTGGCTATTCACCCCTCCACTTT. Amino acids: CASSQAIGYSPLHF.

The rearrangement uses TRBV18 and TRBJ2-3; no definite D call. Germline V CDR1 and CDR2: KGHSH, LQKENI. Trimming shortened V by 3 bases and J by 6 bases, and 4 bases separated the two germline ends. The CDR3 contains 11 residues. The CDR3 DNA is TGTGCCAGCTCACCTCAGGATACGCAGTATTTT. Protein sequence: CASSPQDTQYF.

The rearrangement links TRBV27 to TRBJ1-4, with a weak D call TRBD1 (5 bases). Trimming removed 1 base from V and 4 bases from J, with 13 bases in between. There are 16 residues in the CDR3. CDR1 is MNHEY and CDR2 is SMNVEV in the germline V gene (reference sequence). In DNA form, the CDR3 reads TGTGCCAGCAGTTTATTAGGTGCAGGGCATAATGAAAAACTGTTTTTT. The encoded protein is CASSLLGAGHNEKLFF.

This clone was picked up one time. The rearrangement uses TRBV30 and TRBJ2-7, with a possible D match to TRBD1 (6 bases). CDR3 length: 14 residues. V was pared by 2 bases and J by 4 bases, with 15 bases between. Germline-derived CDR1 and CDR2 are GTSNPN and SVGIG (reference sequence). CDR3 in amino acids: CAWSLGTISYEQYF. The CDR3 region has the DNA TGTGCCTGGAGTCTGGGGACAATTTCTTACGAGCAGTACTTC.

This clone has just one count. This sequence joins TRBV9 and TRBJ2-6; the match to TRBD2 covers 7 bases. From germline, CDR1 is SGDLS and CDR2 YYNGEE. V gave up 4 bases and J gave up 4 bases; unmatched junction bases: 5. There are 15 residues in the CDR3. The CDR3 DNA sequence: TGTGCCAGCAGCCTAGACGGGAGGGGGGCCAACGTCCTGACTTTC. This translates into CASSLDGRGANVLTF.

This clone was observed a handful of times. The V gene is TRBV4-3, the J gene TRBJ2-2; 7 nucleotides align to TRBD1. The CDR3 totals 15 residues. Unmatched junction bases numbered 7, after V lost 4 bases and J lost 5 bases. Germline CDR1 is LGHNA and CDR2 is YSLEER. The CDR3 DNA is TGCGCCAGCAGCCTGTACAGGGGTGGTACCGGGGAGCTGTTTTTT. Translated: CASSLYRGGTGELFF.

The chain joins TRBV4-3 to TRBJ2-3; 9 positions agree with TRBD2. This CDR3 has 19 amino acids. V was clipped by 0 bases and J by 11 bases; unmatched bases: 21. CDR1 and CDR2 from the germline V gene are LGHNA and YSLEER. The CDR3 protein is CASSQEPLSASGVGHRQYF. The CDR3 DNA follows: TGCGCCAGCAGCCAAGAACCCCTGTCGGCTAGCGGGGTGGGACATAGGCAGTATTTT.

The chain couples TRBV30 to TRBJ2-2; 12 bases line up with TRBD2. V trimming: 6 bases; J trimming: 3 bases; junction bases outside the gene matches: 14. There are 18 residues in the CDR3. Per germline, CDR1 GTSNPN and CDR2 SVGIG (reference sequence). The CDR3 is CACLKTSGSSRDTGELFF. The CDR3 bases are TGTGCCTGCTTAAAGACTAGCGGGAGCTCTCGGGACACCGGGGAGCTGTTTTTT.

This chain joins TRBV6-1 and TRBJ1-6; D is ambiguous. The V gene's germline CDR1 is MNHNS and CDR2 SASEGT. Trimming removed 5 bases from V and 13 bases from J, with 6 bases in between. CDR3 size: 10 residues. In DNA form, the CDR3 reads TGTGCCAGCAGTAACGAGCCCCTCCACTTT. As protein: CASSNEPLHF.

The chain combines TRBV6-5 with TRBJ2-2, with D possibly matching TRBD1 (6 bases). Germline values: CDR1 MNHEY, CDR2 SVGAGI. Trimming took off 6 bases at V and 2 bases at J, with 13 bases between the two ends. CDR3 length equals 15 residues. CDR3 sequence reads: CASRAGTYNTGELFF. CDR3 sequence (DNA): TGTGCCAGCAGAGCCGGGACATATAACACCGGGGAGCTGTTTTTT.

The chain has TRBV9 and TRBJ2-1; 9 bases match TRBD2. The CDR3 runs to 15 residues. Per germline, CDR1 SGDLS and CDR2 YYNGEE. V gave up 0 bases and J gave up 8 bases; unmatched junction bases: 6. The CDR3 here is CASSVGAGGLDEQFF. The CDR3 DNA is TGTGCCAGCAGCGTAGGGGCGGGGGGGCTGGATGAGCAGTTCTTC. Complete variable domain (other parts from reference TRBV9 and TRBJ2-1): DSGVTQTPKHLITATGQRVTLRCSPRSGDLSVYWYQQSLDQGLQFLIQYYNGEERAKGNILERFSAQQFPDLHSELNLSSLELGDSALYFCASSVGAGGLDEQFFGPGTRLTVL.

This clone was seen more than once but under ten times. This chain connects TRBV6-4 to TRBJ2-3; 10 nucleotides align to TRBD2. There are 14 residues in the CDR3. Germline V gene data show CDR1 as MRHNA and CDR2 as SNTAGT. V trimming: 8 bases; J trimming: 4 bases; junction bases outside the gene matches: 6. CDR3 protein: CASSLAGDSDTQYF. In DNA form, the CDR3 reads TGTGCCAGCTCCCTAGCGGGGGACTCAGATACGCAGTATTTT.

The V gene is TRBV23-1, the J gene TRBJ2-2; 8 bases are shared with TRBD1. TRBV23-1 counts as an open reading frame of uncertain function. The V and J ends lost 2 bases and 1 base, in that order; junction bases with no gene match: 6. The CDR3 is 17 amino acids. CDR3 protein: CASSQRAGTGNTGELFF. CDR3 coding DNA: TGCGCCAGCAGTCAAAGAGCAGGGACAGGGAACACCGGGGAGCTGTTTTTT.

V usage is TRBV7-2 and J usage is TRBJ1-1; TRBD1 aligns across 8 bases. Trimming took 4 bases from V and 4 from J; bases not matched to a gene: 8. Germline values: CDR1 SGHTA, CDR2 FQGNSA. The length of the CDR3 is 15 residues. The CDR3 bases are TGTGCCAGCAGCTCGGGACAGGTTGGGAGCACTGAAGCTTTCTTT. This translates into CASSSGQVGSTEAFF.